Below, 20 T cell receptor beta chains from the same sample are listed, as sequenced in a study of breast tumors, draining lymph nodes, adjacent tissues. Samples came from axillary lymph nodes draining the breast cancer. TCRdb independently ran MiXCR on the multiplex PCR reads; one entry per CDR3 protein. The table lists 250,000 or so distinct CDR3 sequences, 30% to 35% of them singletons, with under 1.2% in the top ten. Source material: axillary lymph node tissue. Receptors were obtained from a female donor with breast cancer. Some clones in this sample may be carry-over from other donors' samples.

This clonotype was found many times. The chain uses TRBV20-1 and TRBJ2-3, with unresolved D. The V end lost 1 base, the J end lost 6 bases, and 20 bases lay between the germline ends. Germline V gene data show CDR1 as DFQATT and CDR2 as SNEGSKA (reference sequence). This CDR3 region has 16 residues. The CDR3 protein is CSARAPPKEGSDTQYF. In nucleotides, the CDR3 is TGCAGTGCTAGAGCGCCCCCCAAGGAAGGTTCGGATACGCAGTATTTT.

As regards this clonotype: A clone one base away is much larger, so this may be a read error. V and J are TRBV5-1 and TRBJ2-2; D unresolved. The CDR3 runs to 12 residues. CDR1 SGHRS and CDR2 YFSETQ come from the germline V gene. The CDR3 reads CAGSFNSGELFF. CDR3 DNA sequence: TGCGCCGGCAGCTTCAATTCCGGGGAGCTGTTTTTT. The variable domain in full, with the rest retrieved from reference TRBV5-1 and TRBJ2-2, is KAGVTQTPRYLIKTRGQQVTLSCSPISGHRSVSWYQQTPGQGLQFLFEYFSETQRNKGNFPGRFSGRQFSNSRSEMNVSTLELGDSALYLCAGSFNSGELFFGEGSRLTVL.

This clonotype rates as medium-sized (0.01 to 0.1%). This chain uses TRBV2 with TRBJ2-5; D gene ambiguous. Trimming took 2 bases from V and 4 from J, leaving 5 bases between them. CDR1 SNHLY and CDR2 FYNNEI come from the germline V gene. The CDR3 covers 12 residues. CDR3 nucleotides: TGTGCCAGCAGTGAATTCTCAGAGACCCAGTACTTC. It codes for CASSEFSETQYF.

This clonotype was detected only a few times. The junction shows a germline mismatch at one end, possibly a read error. This chain uses TRBV12-3 or TRBV12-4 with TRBJ1-4; D is unresolved. The CDR3 extends over 13 amino acids. The chain's CDR3 is CASSGQPNEKLYF. CDR3 sequence (DNA): TGTGCCAGCAGTGGGCAGCCAAATGAAAAGCTGTATTTT.

This clonotype occurred many times. This chain uses TRBV5-1 with TRBJ2-2; 11 positions match TRBD2. Germline V gives CDR1 SGHRS, CDR2 YFSETQ. The CDR3 is made up of 19 amino acids. V was pared by 4 bases and J by 8 bases, with 19 bases of the junction left unmatched. The CDR3 region has the DNA TGCGCCAGCAGCACCAAGACTAGCGGGGAATCGATACCCTCTGGGGAGCTGTTTTTT. Translation gives CASSTKTSGESIPSGELFF.

The table lists this clonotype with many counts. The V and J genes are TRBV5-6 and TRBJ1-4; a possible D gene is TRBD1 (5 bases). The germline V gene encodes CDR1 SGHDT and CDR2 YYEEEE. Between the trimmed V and J ends, which lost 5 bases and 5 bases, there was a span of 13 bases. The CDR3 is made up of 14 amino acids. The DNA for the CDR3 is TGTGCCAGCAGTTCCGGGACGGGGAATGAAAAACTGTTTTTT. Encoded protein: CASSSGTGNEKLFF.

The chain has TRBV20-1 and TRBJ2-5; D possibly corresponds to TRBD1 (6 bases). Germline loops: CDR1 DFQATT, CDR2 SNEGSKA (reference sequence). The CDR3 is 13 residues long. The ends were cut back, 3 bases at V and 5 bases at J, with 13 bases in the middle. DNA of the CDR3: TGCAGTGCTAGGGGGGCTTTGGTGGAGACCCAGTACTTC. Protein: CSARGALVETQYF.

The chain uses TRBV24-1 and TRBJ1-4, with D uncertain. The CDR3 sequence is 18 residues long. V was trimmed by 2 bases and J by 6 bases, leaving 21 bases between them. CDR1 is KGHDR, CDR2 SFDVKD, per germline. DNA of the CDR3: TGTGCCACCAGTGATTCAACTACCTCACCCCGGGGTGATGAAAAACTGTTTTTT. This encodes CATSDSTTSPRGDEKLFF.

About this clonotype: This may stem from a read error, because a much larger clone lies one nucleotide away. The rearrangement links TRBV6-1 to TRBJ1-4, with a possible D match to TRBD1 (6 bases). Germline V CDR1 and CDR2: MNHNS, SASEGT. This CDR3 region has 13 residues. The CDR3 spells CAHNRALNERLFF. CDR3 nucleotides: TGTGCGCATAACAGGGCCTTGAATGAAAGACTGTTTTTT.

The table lists this clonotype with a few counts. Just one base apart from a much larger clone, this may be a read error. The chain combines TRBV7-9 with TRBJ1-2; 10 bases agree with TRBD1. The CDR3 is made up of 15 amino acids. CDR1 and CDR2 (germline): SEHNR, FQNEAQ (reference sequence). The CDR3 loop reads CASSPRGGDRGGYPF. Here the CDR3 DNA reads TGTGCCAGCAGCCCCCGGGGTGGGGACAGGGGTGGCTACCCCTTC.

A remark on this clonotype: The germline gene is not matched at one end of the junction; a read error may be the cause. The gene calls are TRBV5-1 and TRBJ2-2; possibly TRBD2 for D (7 bases). Germline-derived CDR1 and CDR2 are SGHRS and YFSETQ. This CDR3 has 16 amino acids. This chain's CDR3 is CASSLWGGRDTGELVF. The CDR3, as DNA: TGCGCCAGCAGCTTGTGGGGGGGCCGGGACACCGGGGAGCTGGTTTTT.

This clonotype was seen at least ten times. One end of the junction fails to match germline, which may point to a read error. The V call is TRBV10-3, the J call TRBJ1-3; weak D call: TRBD1 (5 bases). The CDR3 runs 14 residues. Germline V gene data show CDR1 as ENHRY and CDR2 as SYGVKD. Here the CDR3 reads CAISPSGSENTIYF. CDR3 nucleotide sequence: TGTGCCATCAGTCCTTCAGGGTCTGAAAACACCATATATTTT.

There are many counts of this clonotype. The V gene is TRBV7-2, the J gene TRBJ2-1; D perhaps matches TRBD1 (7 bases). V was clipped by 5 bases and J by 2 bases, with 13 bases between them. The germline V gene encodes CDR1 SGHTA and CDR2 FQGNSA. The CDR3 length is 15 residues. CDR3 sequence (DNA): TGTGCCAGCAGCCCCCGCAGGGGGGCCTACAATGAGCAGTTCTTC. Its translation is CASSPRRGAYNEQFF.

This clonotype was seen many times. The chain carries TRBV11-2 and TRBJ2-7; 9 positions agree with TRBD2. Germline V gene lookup returns CDR1 SGHAT and CDR2 FQNNGV. V was pared by 5 bases and J by 3 bases, with 8 bases of the junction left unmatched. This CDR3 comprises 15 residues. In DNA form, the CDR3 reads TGTGCCAGCAGCCCCATCCTAGCGGGGATCTACGAGCAGTACTTC. This encodes CASSPILAGIYEQYF.

This clonotype has ten or more counts. The CDR3, as DNA: TGCGGGACTAGCGGGAGGGCCAACACCGGGGAGCTGTTTTTT. It encodes CGTSGRANTGELFF. The chain has TRBV20-1 and TRBJ2-2; 16 positions match TRBD2. Looked up from germline, CDR1 is DFQATT and CDR2 is SNEGSKA (reference sequence). CDR3 length: 14 residues.

This clonotype was counted a single time. The gene calls are TRBV5-1 and TRBJ1-6; 8 nucleotides agree with TRBD1. CDR3 length: 15 amino acids. Germline loops: CDR1 SGHRS, CDR2 YFSETQ. The ends lost 4 bases at V and 6 bases at J; junction bases unmatched: 6. The CDR3, as DNA: TGCGCCAGCAGCGTAGGACAGGGCGGTAATTCACCCCTCCACTTT. It translates to CASSVGQGGNSPLHF. The full variable domain, completed using reference TRBV5-1 and TRBJ1-6, is KAGVTQTPRYLIKTRGQQVTLSCSPISGHRSVSWYQQTPGQGLQFLFEYFSETQRNKGNFPGRFSGRQFSNSRSEMNVSTLELGDSALYLCASSVGQGGNSPLHFGNGTRLTVT.

This clonotype has more than one count but fewer than ten. The chain recombines TRBV27 with TRBJ2-2; a possible D gene is TRBD2 (6 bases). The CDR3 loop spans 14 amino acids. With 7 bases removed from V and 6 bases from J, the gap between germline ends came to 15 bases. Germline loops: CDR1 MNHEY, CDR2 SMNVEV (reference sequence). DNA for the CDR3: TGTGCCAGCACCCCCGGAGGGATGGCCGGGGAGCTGTTTTTT. It encodes CASTPGGMAGELFF.

The chain joins TRBV6-2 or TRBV6-3 to TRBJ2-7; possibly TRBD1 or TRBD2 for D (6 bases each). V was clipped by 5 bases and J by 2 bases, with 13 bases between them. CDR3 length: 14 residues. Germline lookup yields CDR1 MNHEY and CDR2 SVGEGT. The CDR3 sequence: CASSHSGAAYEQYF. The CDR3 DNA reads TGTGCCAGCAGTCATTCGGGGGCGGCCTACGAGCAGTACTTC.

In its sample, this clonotype was seen many times. The genes are TRBV3-1 and TRBJ2-5, with D unresolved. Germline CDR1 LGHDT, CDR2 YNNKEL (reference sequence). The CDR3 runs 12 residues. Trimming removed 3 bases at V and 5 bases at J, with 7 bases between. CDR3 loop: CASSHVAETQYF. As DNA, the CDR3 is TGTGCCAGCAGCCATGTAGCTGAGACCCAGTACTTC.

In regard to this clonotype: Compared with germline, one end of the junction differs, possibly owing to a read error. The chain recombines TRBV20-1 with TRBJ2-7; D perhaps matches TRBD1 (6 bases). Germline values: CDR1 DFQATT, CDR2 SNEGSKA (reference sequence). This CDR3 has 11 amino acids. The CDR3: CNARGGVEQYF. The CDR3 region has the DNA TGCAATGCTAGAGGGGGTGTCGAGCAGTACTTC.